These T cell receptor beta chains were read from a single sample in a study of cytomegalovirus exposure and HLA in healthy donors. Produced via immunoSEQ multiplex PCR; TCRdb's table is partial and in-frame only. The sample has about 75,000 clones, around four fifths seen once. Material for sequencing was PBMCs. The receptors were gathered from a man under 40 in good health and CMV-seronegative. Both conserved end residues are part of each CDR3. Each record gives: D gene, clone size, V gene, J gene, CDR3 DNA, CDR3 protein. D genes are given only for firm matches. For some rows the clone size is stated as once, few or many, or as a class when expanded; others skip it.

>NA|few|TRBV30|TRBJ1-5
TGTGCCTGGAGTGTACAGGGAAATCAGCCCCAGCATTTT
CAWSVQGNQPQHF
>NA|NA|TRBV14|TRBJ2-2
TGTGCCAGCAGCCCCGGGATCCTGTTCACCGGGGAGCTGTTTTTT
CASSPGILFTGELFF
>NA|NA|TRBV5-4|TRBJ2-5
TGTGCCAGCTCCAGGACAGCAGCTGTGTCACGGGGCGAGTACTTC
CASSRTAAVSRGEYF
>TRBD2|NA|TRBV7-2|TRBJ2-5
TGTGCCAGCAGCAAGGGACTAGCGGGAAAAGAGACCCAGTACTTC
CASSKGLAGKETQYF
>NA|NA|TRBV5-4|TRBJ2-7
TGTGCCAGCAGCTTGGGGGGCACAGGGTCCTACGAGCAGTACTTC
CASSLGGTGSYEQYF
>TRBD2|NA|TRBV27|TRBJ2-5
TGTGCCAGCAGGCGGGGGGACACCCAAGAGACCCAGTACTTC
CASRRGDTQETQYF
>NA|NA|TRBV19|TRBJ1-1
TGTGCCAGTAGTATCAAACCGGGGTGGGCCACTGAAGCTTTCTTT
CASSIKPGWATEAFF
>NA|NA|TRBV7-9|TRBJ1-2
TGTGCCAGCAGCGGACAGAATTTCGACTATGGCTACACCTTC
CASSGQNFDYGYTF
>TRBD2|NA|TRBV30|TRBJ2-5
TGTGCCTGGAGTGTGGGTTTGCGGGAGGAAGAGACCCAGTACTTC
CAWSVGLREEETQYF
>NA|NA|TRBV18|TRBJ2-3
TGTGCCAGCTCACGAGAGATTTCTACCACAGATACGCAGTATTTT
CASSREISTTDTQYF
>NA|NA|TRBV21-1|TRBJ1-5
TGTGCCAGCAGCACTACGGACGACAGACATAGCAATCAGCCCCAGCATTTT
CASSTTDDRHSNQPQHF
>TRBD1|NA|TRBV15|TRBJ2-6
TGTGCCACCAGCAGAGGACAGGGTAGGGCCAACGTCCTGACTTTC
CATSRGQGRANVLTF
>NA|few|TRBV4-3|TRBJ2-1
TGCGCCAGCAGCCAAGAACTAGCAGGCTCCTACAATGAGCAGTTCTTC
CASSQELAGSYNEQFF
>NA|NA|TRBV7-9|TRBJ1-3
TGTGCCAGCAGCTCCTACTCTGGAAACACCATATATTTT
CASSSYSGNTIYF
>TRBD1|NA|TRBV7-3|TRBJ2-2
TGTGCCAGCAGCCGGGGACAGGGGGGCGGGGAGCTGTTTTTT
CASSRGQGGGELFF
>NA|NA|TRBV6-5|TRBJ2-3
TGTGCCACCGGAGTGGGACTTTCTTTCAGTACGCAGTATTTT
CATGVGLSFSTQYF
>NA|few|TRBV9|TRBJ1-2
TGTGCCAGCAGCGTGGACTCCGTGGACTATGGCTACACCTTC
CASSVDSVDYGYTF
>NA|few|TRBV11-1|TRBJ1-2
TGTGCCAGCAGCCTCCGGGTTGATGGGGGCTACACCTTC
CASSLRVDGGYTF
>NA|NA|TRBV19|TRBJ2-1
TGTGCCAGTAGTTCCGGGGCCTCTGGAGGGAATGAGCAGTTCTTC
CASSSGASGGNEQFF
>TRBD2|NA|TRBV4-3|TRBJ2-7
TGCGCCAGCAGCCAAGCTAGCGGGATCTACGAGCAGTACTTC
CASSQASGIYEQYF
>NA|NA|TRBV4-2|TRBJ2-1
TGTGCCAGCAGCCAAGGTCCACCCCACTGGCGGAGGAGCTCCTACAATGAGCAGTTCTTC
CASSQGPPHWRRSSYNEQFF
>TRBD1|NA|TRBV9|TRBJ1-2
TGTGCCAGCAGCGTAGGGTTTTCGGGACAGGGCCCCTATGGCTACACCTTC
CASSVGFSGQGPYGYTF
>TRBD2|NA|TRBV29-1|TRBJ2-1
TGCAGCGTTGAAGGCGGGAGGGGGAATGAGCAGTTCTTC
CSVEGGRGNEQFF
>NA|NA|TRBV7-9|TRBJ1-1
TGTGCCAGCAGCTTAGCCAGACGGGGGAACACTGAAGCTTTCTTT
CASSLARRGNTEAFF
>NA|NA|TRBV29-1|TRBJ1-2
TGCAGCGATAGAGGACAGACCCACGGGAACTATGGCTACACCTTC
CSDRGQTHGNYGYTF
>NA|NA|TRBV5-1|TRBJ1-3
TGCGCCAGCGGCAGGGGCGGTAACTCTGGAAACACCATATATTTT
CASGRGGNSGNTIYF
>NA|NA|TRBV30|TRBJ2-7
TGTGCCTGGAGTGTCATCCCCTCCTACGAGCAGTACTTC
CAWSVIPSYEQYF
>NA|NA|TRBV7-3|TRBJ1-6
TGTGCCAGCAGCTTAGACAACACTTCACCCCTCCACTTT
CASSLDNTSPLHF
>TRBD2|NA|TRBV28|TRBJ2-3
TGTGCCAGCAGTTTTGGACTAGCGGGGGGCTACCGCACAGATACGCAGTATTTT
CASSFGLAGGYRTDTQYF
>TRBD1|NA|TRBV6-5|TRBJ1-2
TGTGCCAGCAGTCCGGGGACAGGGGTAGGATATGGCTACACCTTC
CASSPGTGVGYGYTF
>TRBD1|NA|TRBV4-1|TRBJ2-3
TGCGCCAGCAGCCAACATCTAGATCCGACAGGGGTAGATACGCAGTATTTT
CASSQHLDPTGVDTQYF
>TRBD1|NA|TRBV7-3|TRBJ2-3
TGTGCCAGCAACTCAGGGGGAACAGATACGCAGTATTTT
CASNSGGTDTQYF
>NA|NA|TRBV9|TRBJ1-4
TGTGCCAGCAGCGTATTTGGTCAGGGTAATGAAAAACTGTTTTTT
CASSVFGQGNEKLFF
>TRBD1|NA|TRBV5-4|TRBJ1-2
TGTGCCAGCAGCTTGTCAGGGGGTGGTTATGGCTACACCTTC
CASSLSGGGYGYTF
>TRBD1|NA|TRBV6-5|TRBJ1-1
TGTGCCAGCAGGGGGGACCTGACAGGGTTTGCTGAAGCTTTCTTT
CASRGDLTGFAEAFF
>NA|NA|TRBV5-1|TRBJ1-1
TGCGCCAGCAGCGGGGGAGGTATGGGAGGGCTGGAAGCTTTCTTT
CASSGGGMGGLEAFF
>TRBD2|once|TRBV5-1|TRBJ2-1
TGCGCCAGCAGCCGGACCTTCAGTAGCGGGAGCTCCTACAATGAGCAGTTCTTC
CASSRTFSSGSSYNEQFF
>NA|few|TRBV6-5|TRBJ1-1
TGTGCCAGCAGTAAGCAGGGGAGGGACACTGAAGCTTTCTTT
CASSKQGRDTEAFF
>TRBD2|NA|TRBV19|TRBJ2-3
TGTGCCAGTAGTATTGTTACCGGGACTAGCGGCACAGATACGCAGTATTTT
CASSIVTGTSGTDTQYF
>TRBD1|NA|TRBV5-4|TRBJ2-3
TGTGCCAGCAGCGCCGGGACAGCCTCCACAGATACGCAGTATTTT
CASSAGTASTDTQYF
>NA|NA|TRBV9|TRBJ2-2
TGTGCCAGCAGCGCAGGAGGGATTCTAACCACCGGGGAGCTGTTTTTT
CASSAGGILTTGELFF
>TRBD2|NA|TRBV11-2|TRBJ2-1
TGTGCCAGCAACCAAAGGACTAGAGGGTACAATGAGCAGTTCTTC
CASNQRTRGYNEQFF
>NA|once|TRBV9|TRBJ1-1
TGTGCCAGCAGCGTAGATGACTATCGTGAAGCTTTCTTT
CASSVDDYREAFF
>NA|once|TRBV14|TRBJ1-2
TGTGCCAGCAGCCAAGCCAGGTTTAACTATGGCTACACCTTC
CASSQARFNYGYTF
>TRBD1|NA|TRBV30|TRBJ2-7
TGTGCCTGGAGTGCCAGCCGCTCGTTTCCGGGACAGGGTTCCTACGAGCAGTACTTC
CAWSASRSFPGQGSYEQYF
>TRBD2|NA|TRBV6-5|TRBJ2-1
TGTGCCAGCAGTTGGGGCGGGAGTCATTCCTACAATGAGCAGTTCTTC
CASSWGGSHSYNEQFF
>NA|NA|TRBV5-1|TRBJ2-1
TGCGCCAGCAGTATCAATCGGGCCCCTAGCCGAACCTTGAGCTCCTACAATGAGCAGTTCTTC
CASSINRAPSRTLSSYNEQFF
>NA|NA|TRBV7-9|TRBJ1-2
TGTGCCAGCAGCTCTCGACAGGACGTCTATGGCTACACCTTC
CASSSRQDVYGYTF
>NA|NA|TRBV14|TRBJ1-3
TGTGCCAGCAGCCATCTCTCTGGAAACACCATATATTTT
CASSHLSGNTIYF
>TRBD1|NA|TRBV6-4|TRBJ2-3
TGTGCCAGCAGCCCTGGAGGGACAGGGGGAACAGATACGCAGTATTTT
CASSPGGTGGTDTQYF
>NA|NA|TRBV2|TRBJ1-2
TGTGCCAGCATTCGAACCGGAGTACCTAACTATGGCTACACCTTC
CASIRTGVPNYGYTF
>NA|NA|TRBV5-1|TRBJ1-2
TGCGCCAGCAGCTTGGACAGGGCTTTTGGTGGCTACACCTTC
CASSLDRAFGGYTF